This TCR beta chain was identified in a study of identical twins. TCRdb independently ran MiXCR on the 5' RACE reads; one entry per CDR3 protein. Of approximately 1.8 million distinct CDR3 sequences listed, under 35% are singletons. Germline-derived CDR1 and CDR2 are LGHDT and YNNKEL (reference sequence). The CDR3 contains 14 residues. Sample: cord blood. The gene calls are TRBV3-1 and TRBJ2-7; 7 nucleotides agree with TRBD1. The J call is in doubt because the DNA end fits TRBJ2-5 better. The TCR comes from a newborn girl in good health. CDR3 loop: CASSHDRVRETQYF. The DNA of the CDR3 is TGTGCCAGCAGCCACGACAGGGTGCGCGAGACCCAGTACTTC.